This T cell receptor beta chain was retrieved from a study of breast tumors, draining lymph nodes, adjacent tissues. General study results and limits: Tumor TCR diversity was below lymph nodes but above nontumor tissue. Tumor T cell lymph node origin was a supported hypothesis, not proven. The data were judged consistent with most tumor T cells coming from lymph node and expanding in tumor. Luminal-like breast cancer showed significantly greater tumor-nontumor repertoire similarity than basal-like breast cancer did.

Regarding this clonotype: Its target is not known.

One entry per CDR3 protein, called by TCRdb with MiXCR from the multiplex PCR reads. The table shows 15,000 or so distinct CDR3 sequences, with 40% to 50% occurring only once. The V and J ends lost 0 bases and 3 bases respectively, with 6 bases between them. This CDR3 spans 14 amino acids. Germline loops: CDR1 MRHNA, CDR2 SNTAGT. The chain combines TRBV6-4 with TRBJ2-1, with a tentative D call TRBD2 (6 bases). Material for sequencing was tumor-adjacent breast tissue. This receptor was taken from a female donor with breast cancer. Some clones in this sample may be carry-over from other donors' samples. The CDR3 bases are TGTGCCAGCAGTGACTCGGGGGGCTACAATGAGCAGTTCTTC. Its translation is CASSDSGGYNEQFF.